Detailed here is one T cell receptor beta chain. Its target is not known. Trimming cost V 5 bases and J 5 bases; bases outside gene matches: 9. This CDR3 contains 15 residues. CDR1 is MNHEY and CDR2 is SVGEGT in the germline V gene. These data belong to a study of T-cell reconstitution after alpha-beta-depleted transplantation in children. Study-level findings and limits: About two months after transplant, alpha-beta T cells reportedly came from several hundred expanded graft clones. T-cell numbers and diversity, one year after transplant, stemmed largely from T cells that were newly produced.

Preparation of the TCRbeta library involved a method that used unique molecular identifiers. Using its own MiXCR run on the PCR reads, TCRdb lists one record per CDR3 protein. This sample carries approximately 630,000 distinct CDR3 sequences, roughly 14% of them seen once, and the ten largest clones take 0.79%. This sequence was found in a girl aged 2-10 years with congenital amegakaryocytic thrombocytopenia, due to receive a stem cell transplant. The source was PBMCs, collected before TCRalphabeta/CD19-depleted stem cell transplant. J is TRBJ2-1 and V is TRBV6-2 or TRBV6-3; the match to TRBD1 covers 7 bases. CDR3 nucleotide sequence: TGTGCCAGCAGTGGATGGACAGGAGACAACAATGAGCAGTTCTTC. It codes for CASSGWTGDNNEQFF.